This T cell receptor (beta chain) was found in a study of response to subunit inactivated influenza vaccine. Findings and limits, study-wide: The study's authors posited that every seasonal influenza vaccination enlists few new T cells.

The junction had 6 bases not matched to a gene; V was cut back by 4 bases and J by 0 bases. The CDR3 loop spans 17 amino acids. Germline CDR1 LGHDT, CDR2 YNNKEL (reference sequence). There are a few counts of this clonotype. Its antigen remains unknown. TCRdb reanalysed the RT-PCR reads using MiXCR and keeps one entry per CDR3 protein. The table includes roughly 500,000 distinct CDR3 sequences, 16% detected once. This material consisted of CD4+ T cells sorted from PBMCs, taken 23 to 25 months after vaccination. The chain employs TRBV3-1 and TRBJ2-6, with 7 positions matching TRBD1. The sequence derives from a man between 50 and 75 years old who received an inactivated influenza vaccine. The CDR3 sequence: CASSLRQGRSGANVLTF. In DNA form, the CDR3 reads TGTGCCAGCAGCCTTAGACAGGGTCGCTCTGGGGCCAACGTCCTGACTTTC. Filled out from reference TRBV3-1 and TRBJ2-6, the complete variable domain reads DTAVSQTPKYLVTQMGNDKSIKCEQNLGHDTMYWYKQDSKKFLKIMFSYNNKELIINETVPNRFSPKSPDKAHLNLHINSLELGDSAVYFCASSLRQGRSGANVLTFGAGSRLTVL.